A single T cell receptor (beta chain) is shown here with its context. Deletions cut 5 bases from V and 6 bases from J, with 23 bases between. Per germline, CDR1 MNHEY and CDR2 SMNVEV (reference sequence). This CDR3 has 17 residues. The data are from a study of blood T cell repertoires in COVID-19. The authors' processing: It was from reference gene primer amplification that nucleated cell counts were estimated. Sequencing was performed with immunoSEQ multiplex PCR; in TCRdb, only in-frame clones are kept and a portion is missing. The V and J calls and clone size come from that table; D and trimming were worked out from the DNA. The data show some 140,000 clones, with less than 90% seen just once and 4.5% to 5.5% held by the top ten. Clinical history as reported by participants underpinned cohort assignment.

This TCR derives from a man in his forties with acute COVID-19. Sequences were obtained from PBMCs or T cells enriched from blood (not recorded which). The chain combines TRBV27 with TRBJ2-4; possibly TRBD2 for D (5 bases). CDR3 sequence: CASSLSGVRGVGNIQYF. The CDR3 coding sequence is TGTGCCAGCAGTCTGTCAGGCGTACGGGGTGTCGGAAACATTCAGTACTTC.